The 12 T cell receptor beta chains below come from one sample, sequenced in a study of T cells in women clearing cervical HPV infection. TCRdb keeps only in-frame clones here, not all; method: immunoSEQ multiplex PCR. Reported are roughly 48,000 clones; the ten largest clones contain 1.5% to 2%. Sequencing was carried out using blood buffy coat. The receptors come from a woman between 18 and 70 years old with a cervical HPV16 infection that either progressed to CIN3+ or cleared (not recorded which).

With respect to this clone: The read gets to within 3 residues of the CDR3 end, and the germline J gene fills in the rest. The chain recombines TRBV18 with TRBJ1-3, with D possibly TRBD1 on 6 matching bases. CDR1 is KGHSH, CDR2 LQKENI, per germline. Trimming cost V 2 bases and J 3 bases, with 17 bases left between them. CDR3 size: 17 residues. The CDR3 is CASSPWSGRGIGNTIYF. The covered CDR3 bases are TGTGCCAGCTCACCATGGTCAGGCAGGGGCATTGGAAACACC.

To note about this clone: Read sequence stops 3 residues before the CDR3 end, and the germline J gene provides the missing end. The rearrangement links TRBV28 to TRBJ2-7, with 9 positions matching TRBD2. The ends lost 4 bases at V and 4 bases at J; junction bases unmatched: 5. The germline V gene has CDR1 MDHEN and CDR2 SYDVKM. The CDR3 runs 14 residues. The covered CDR3 bases are TGTGCCAGCAGTTCGCCTAGCGGGGTATACGAG. Protein product: CASSSPSGVYE. The entire CDR3 protein reads CASSSPSGVYEQYF.

Turning to this clone: The read ends 3 residues shy of where the CDR3 ends; the end is completed using the germline J gene. This chain joins TRBV10-2 and TRBJ1-4; D possibly corresponds to TRBD1 (5 bases). V was pared by 2 bases and J by 1 base, with 8 bases between. The CDR3 is 15 amino acids. CDR1 and CDR2 from the germline V gene are WSHSY and SAAADI. CDR3 DNA (partial): TGCGCCAGCAGTGAGGGGGCGCAAACTAATGAAAAA. Its protein product is CASSEGAQTNEK. The entire CDR3 is CASSEGAQTNEKLFF.

CDR3 sequence: CASSVSGGPNEQFF. CDR3 DNA, as far as it was read: TGTGCCAGCAGCGTAAGCGGAGGGCCCAATGAG. This chain uses TRBV7-9 with TRBJ2-1, with a tentative D call TRBD2 (6 bases). The read stops 3 residues short of the end of the CDR3; the missing end is completed from the germline J gene. V was clipped by 5 bases and J by 6 bases, with 14 bases between them. In germline, CDR1 is SEHNR, CDR2 FQNEAQ (reference sequence). This CDR3 is built from 14 residues.

Comments on this clone: Read data end 3 residues before the CDR3 end; the end is taken from the germline J gene. The V call is TRBV10-2, the J call TRBJ2-7; D tentatively fits TRBD1 or TRBD2 (5 bases each). CDR3 size: 13 residues. Germline V gene lookup returns CDR1 WSHSY and CDR2 SAAADI. Between the trimmed V and J ends, which lost 6 bases and 4 bases, there was a span of 13 bases. The CDR3 protein is CASSREQAYEQYF. The DNA read from the CDR3 is TGCGCCAGCAGCAGGGAGCAAGCGTACGAG.

A word on this clone: The read stops 3 residues short of the end of the CDR3; the missing end is completed from the germline J gene. The rearrangement links TRBV29-1 to TRBJ1-2, with unresolved D. Germline V gives CDR1 SQVTM, CDR2 ANQGSEA. The CDR3 extends over 11 amino acids. The CDR3 is CSALGEDGYTF. CDR3 DNA (partial): TGCAGCGCTCTCGGGGAAGACGGC.

Remarks on this clone: The read stops 3 residues short of the end of the CDR3; the missing end is completed from the germline J gene. The gene calls are TRBV20-1 and TRBJ2-7; D gene unclear. Deletions cut 7 bases from V and 0 bases from J, with 7 bases between. CDR1 and CDR2 from the germline V gene are DFQATT and SNEGSKA (reference sequence). The CDR3 is made up of 11 amino acids. The CDR3 bases that were read are TGCAGTGGATACAGCTCCTACGAG. Its protein product is CSGYSSYE. The CDR3, in full, reads CSGYSSYEQYF.

Regarding this clone: With the read ending 3 residues before the CDR3 end, the germline J gene is used to fill in that end. This rearrangement joins TRBV19 to TRBJ1-1, with D perhaps matching TRBD1 (5 bases). There are 15 residues in the CDR3. Trimming took 6 bases from V and 1 from J, leaving 15 bases between them. Germline CDR1 LNHDA, CDR2 SQIVND (reference sequence). The CDR3 reads CASSRVSRGNTEAFF. CDR3 DNA, as far as it was read: TGTGCCAGTAGCCGGGTTTCTAGGGGGAACACTGAA.

A remark on this clone: The junction departs from the called germline gene at one end, perhaps through a read error. The read terminates 3 residues ahead of where the CDR3 ends, so the germline J gene completes it. The chain has TRBV19 and TRBJ1-5, with a tentative D call TRBD1 (5 bases). The CDR3 is 16 amino acids. The germline V gene encodes CDR1 LNHDA and CDR2 SQIVND (reference sequence). The sequenced part of the CDR3 DNA is TGTGCCAGCAGTATTGGTCAAGTGGGGCTCTTGCAGCCC. Amino acids: CASSIGQVGLLQP. From start to end, the CDR3 is CASSIGQVGLLQPQHF.

About this clone: Coverage ceases 3 residues before the CDR3 finishes, and the germline J gene fills in the end. The V call is TRBV10-3, the J call TRBJ2-3; TRBD1 matches at 9 bases. V shed 10 bases, J shed 5 bases, and the junction held 10 bases outside the gene matches. The CDR3 totals 14 residues. From germline, CDR1 is ENHRY and CDR2 SYGVKD. Here the CDR3 reads CATYRDRVGDTQYF. CDR3 bases read: TGTGCCACTTATCGGGACAGGGTGGGAGATACG.

Comments on this clone: The read terminates 3 residues before the CDR3 end, so the remaining end is supplied by the germline J gene. The V gene is TRBV6-4, the J gene TRBJ2-2, with 8 bases fitting TRBD2. V lost 0 bases to trimming and J lost 8 bases; unmatched junction nucleotides: 8. CDR3 size: 16 residues. Germline CDR1 is MRHNA and CDR2 is SNTAGT. CDR3 residues: CASSDSSGSRSGELFF. CDR3 bases read: TGTGCCAGCAGTGACTCCAGCGGGAGTCGAAGTGGGGAG.

Concerning this clone: The missing CDR3 end, 3 residues past where the read stops, is filled in from the germline J gene. The chain is built from TRBV19 and TRBJ2-6; 8 positions match TRBD2. Germline loops: CDR1 LNHDA, CDR2 SQIVND (reference sequence). There are 16 residues in the CDR3. V lost 5 bases and J lost 3; bases outside the gene matches: 6. CDR3 sequence: CASSPRLAFGANVLTF. The sequenced CDR3 bases are TGTGCCAGTAGTCCGCGACTAGCGTTTGGGGCCAACGTC.